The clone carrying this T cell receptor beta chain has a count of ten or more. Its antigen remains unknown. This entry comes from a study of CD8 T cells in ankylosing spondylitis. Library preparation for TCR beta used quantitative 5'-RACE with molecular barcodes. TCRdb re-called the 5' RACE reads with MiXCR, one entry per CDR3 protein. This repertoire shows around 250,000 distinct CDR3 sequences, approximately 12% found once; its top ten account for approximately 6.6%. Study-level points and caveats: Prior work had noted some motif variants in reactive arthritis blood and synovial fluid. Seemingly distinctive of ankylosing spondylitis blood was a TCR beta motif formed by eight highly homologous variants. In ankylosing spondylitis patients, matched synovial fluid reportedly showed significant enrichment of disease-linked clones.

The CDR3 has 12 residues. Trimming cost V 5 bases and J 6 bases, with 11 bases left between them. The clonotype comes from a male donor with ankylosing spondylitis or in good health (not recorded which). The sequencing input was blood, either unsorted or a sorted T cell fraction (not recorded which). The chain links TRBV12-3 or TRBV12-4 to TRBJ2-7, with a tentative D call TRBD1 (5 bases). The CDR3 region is CASSLTGSEQYF. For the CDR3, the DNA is TGTGCCAGCAGTCTAACAGGCAGCGAGCAGTACTTC.